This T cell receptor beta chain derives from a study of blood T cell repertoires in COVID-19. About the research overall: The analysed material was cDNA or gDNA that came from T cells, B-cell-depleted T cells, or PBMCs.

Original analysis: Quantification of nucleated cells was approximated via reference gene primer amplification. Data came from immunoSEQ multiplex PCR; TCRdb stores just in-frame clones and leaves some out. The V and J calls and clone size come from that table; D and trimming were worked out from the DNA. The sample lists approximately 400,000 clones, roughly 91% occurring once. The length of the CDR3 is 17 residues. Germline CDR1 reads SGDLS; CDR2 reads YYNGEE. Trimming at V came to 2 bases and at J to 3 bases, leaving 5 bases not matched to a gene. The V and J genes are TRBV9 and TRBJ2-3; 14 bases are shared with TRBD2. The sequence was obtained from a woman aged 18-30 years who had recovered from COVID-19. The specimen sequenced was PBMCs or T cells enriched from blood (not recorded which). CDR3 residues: CASSVRLAGGQTDTQYF. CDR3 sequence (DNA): TGTGCCAGCAGCGTCAGACTAGCGGGGGGGCAAACAGATACGCAGTATTTT. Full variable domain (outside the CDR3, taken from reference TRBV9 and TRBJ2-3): DSGVTQTPKHLITATGQRVTLRCSPRSGDLSVYWYQQSLDQGLQFLIQYYNGEERAKGNILERFSAQQFPDLHSELNLSSLELGDSALYFCASSVRLAGGQTDTQYFGPGTRLTVL.